Given below is one TCR beta chain in context. This clonotype was counted at least ten times. Its antigen specificity is not known. No qualities accompany the bases; no much larger clone lies one base away. The study was a case-control design nested within a healthcare worker cohort in London, UK, with weekly nasopharyngeal swab PCR tests and blood sampling. Between 23 and 31 March 2020, the week of the UK lockdown, healthcare workers were enrolled and then followed up weekly for as long as 16 weeks. The library was prepared using 5' RACE. TCRdb lists the instrument as NextSeq 500. Unique molecular identifiers were attached to individual cDNA molecules in the TCR library protocol so that sequencing error and PCR bias could be corrected. Both TCR alpha and beta chains were sequenced, and tight co-correlation was observed between alpha and beta sequence abundances in each sample. Under the source paper's analysis protocol: Decombinator V4 was used to annotate TCR sequences for V gene, J gene and CDR3. TCRs were defined as expanded if a significant change between any two time points was detected under a Poisson model with p below 0.0001. TCR abundances were normalised to the total number of TCRs sequenced per sample and expressed as counts per million. TRAV1-2 paired with TRAJ12, TRAJ20 or TRAJ33 defined MAIT TCRs, while TRAV10 paired with TRAJ18 defined iNKT TCRs. A search of VDJdb, accessed on 1 November 2021, was run for TCRs annotated to CMV, EBV and SARS-CoV-2, with TCRs annotated for multiple antigens excluded. TCRdb redid the processing of the public reads, applying fastp at Q25 and MiXCR, and retained in-frame beta chains. Rows merge per CDR3 protein into single entries with the most common DNA and genes. These V and J calls are TCRdb output, not the study's own analysis. The sample has approximately 77,000 distinct CDR3 sequences on record, 10% to 15% of them singletons. Around 3.5% of the sample goes to the ten largest clones.

This sample stems from a study of early T cells in non-severe SARS-CoV-2 infection (dated by TCRdb to the early 2020s). Regarding the research as a whole: Because TCR sequencing relied on bulk RNA taken from unsorted whole blood, pairing of alpha and beta chains was not possible.

Overall study results and their limits: VDJdb matching was skewed toward anti-spike CD8 responses and likely underestimated virus-specific expansions, missing private and CD4 specificities.

Measured from the cysteine to the phenylalanine, the CDR3 is 15 residues long. Only the CDR3 DNA stays, 45 bases, in frame from base 1. The junction carries 11 bases between V and J, which are trimmed by 0 bases and 3 bases respectively. Reading the germline V gene gives CDR1 MDHEN and CDR2 SYDVKM. The clonotype originates from an adult who was a healthcare worker with PCR-confirmed SARS-CoV-2 infection or an uninfected control (not recorded which). The receptor chain draws on TRBV28 and TRBJ1-2, and perhaps TRBD1 as D gene, on 5 matching bases. The sequenced material came from whole blood. The bases are TGTGCCAGCAGTTTATGGAGCTTGGGACACTATGGCTACACCTTC. This encodes CASSLWSLGHYGYTF.